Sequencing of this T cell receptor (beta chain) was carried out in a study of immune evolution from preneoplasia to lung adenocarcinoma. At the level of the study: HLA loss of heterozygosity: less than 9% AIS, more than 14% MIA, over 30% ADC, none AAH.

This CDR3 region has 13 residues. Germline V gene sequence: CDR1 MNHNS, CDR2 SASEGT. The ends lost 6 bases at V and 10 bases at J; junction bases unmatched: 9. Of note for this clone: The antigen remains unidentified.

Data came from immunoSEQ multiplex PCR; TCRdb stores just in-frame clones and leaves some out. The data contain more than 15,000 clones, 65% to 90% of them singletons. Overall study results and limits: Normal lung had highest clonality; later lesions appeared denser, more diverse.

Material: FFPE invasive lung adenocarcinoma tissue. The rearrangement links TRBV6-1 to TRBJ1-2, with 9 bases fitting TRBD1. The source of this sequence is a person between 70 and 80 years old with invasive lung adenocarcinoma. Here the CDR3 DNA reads TGTGCCAGCAGGGGACAGGGCTCCATGGACTACACCTTC. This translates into CASRGQGSMDYTF.